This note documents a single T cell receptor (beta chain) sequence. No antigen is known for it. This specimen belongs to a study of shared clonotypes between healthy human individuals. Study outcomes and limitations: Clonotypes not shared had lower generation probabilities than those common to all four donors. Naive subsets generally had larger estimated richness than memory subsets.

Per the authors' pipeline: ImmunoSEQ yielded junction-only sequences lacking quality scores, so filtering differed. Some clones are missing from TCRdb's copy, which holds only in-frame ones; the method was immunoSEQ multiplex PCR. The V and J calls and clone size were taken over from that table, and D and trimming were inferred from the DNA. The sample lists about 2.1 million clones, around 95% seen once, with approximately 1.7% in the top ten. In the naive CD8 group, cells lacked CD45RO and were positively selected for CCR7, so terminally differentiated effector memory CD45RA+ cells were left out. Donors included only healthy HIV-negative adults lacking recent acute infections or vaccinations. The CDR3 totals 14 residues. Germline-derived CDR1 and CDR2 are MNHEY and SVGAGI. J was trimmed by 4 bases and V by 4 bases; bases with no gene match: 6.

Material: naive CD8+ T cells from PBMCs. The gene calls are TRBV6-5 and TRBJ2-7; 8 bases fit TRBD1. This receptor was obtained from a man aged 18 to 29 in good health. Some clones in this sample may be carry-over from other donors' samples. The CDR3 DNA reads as TGTGCCAGCAGTTGGAGGGACAGGCTTTACGAGCAGTACTTC. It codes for CASSWRDRLYEQYF.